These T cell receptor beta chains were read from a single sample in a study of T cell repertoires in cytomegalovirus infection. TCRdb re-called the reads with MiXCR, one entry per CDR3 protein. The repertoire includes 100,000 or so distinct CDR3 sequences, 23% of them detected once, and approximately 39% sits in the top ten. The source material was CD8+ T cells from PBMCs. Every receptor here comes from a human donor in good health (CMV status not recorded). Some clones in this sample may be carry-over from other donors' samples. CDR3s include the opening cysteine and the closing phenylalanine or tryptophan. D genes are given only for firm matches. A row's size may be missing; if present it is once, few, many or a size class.

CDR3nt | CDR3aa | d_gene | abundance | j_gene | v_gene
TGTGCCGGGGAGGAACCCGGGGAGCTGTTTTTT | CAGEEPGELFF | - | once | TRBJ2-2 | TRBV6-2/TRBV6-3
TGTGCCAGCAGTCCGGACAGGATAAGACAAGAGACCCAGTACTTC | CASSPDRIRQETQYF | TRBD1 | few | TRBJ2-5 | TRBV5-6
TGCAGCGCCCGTGGGGTAACCGGGGAGCTGTTTTTT | CSARGVTGELFF | - | few | TRBJ2-2 | TRBV29-1
TGTGCCAGTAGTATTGTCCCCGGCAACACAGATACGCAGTATTTT | CASSIVPGNTDTQYF | - | few | TRBJ2-3 | TRBV19
TGTGCCAGCAGCCAATCGGTCTCCCCCCCGGGCCCAGACGAGCAGTACTTC | CASSQSVSPPGPDEQYF | - | few | TRBJ2-7 | TRBV4-2
TGTGCCAGTAGTCAACTGCCCCTGGGCGGGGGATCGGATGAGCAGTTCTTC | CASSQLPLGGGSDEQFF | TRBD2 | few | TRBJ2-1 | TRBV19
TGTGCCAGCAGCATCGGACAGGGGAGAGCTGAAGCTTTCTTT | CASSIGQGRAEAFF | TRBD1 | - | TRBJ1-1 | TRBV5-6
TGTGCCACCGGCGATGGGAGCATGAACACTGAAGCTTTCTTT | CATGDGSMNTEAFF | - | - | TRBJ1-1 | TRBV10-3
TGTGCCAGCAGTTTGAGACAGGGGACCTATGGCTACACCTTC | CASSLRQGTYGYTF | TRBD1 | many | TRBJ1-2 | TRBV12-3/TRBV12-4
TGTGCCAGCACCCTCGGAACAGTATACAATGAGCAGTTCTTC | CASTLGTVYNEQFF | - | - | TRBJ2-1 | TRBV6-2/TRBV6-3
TGTGCCAGCAGCACCCTTGGACAGAGCAATCAGCCCCAGCATTTT | CASSTLGQSNQPQHF | - | - | TRBJ1-5 | TRBV6-8
TGTGCCAGCGACTCACTCCATAAGGGCCAAGAGACCCAGTACTTC | CASDSLHKGQETQYF | - | - | TRBJ2-5 | TRBV28
TGTGCCAGCACCCCCAGGGTCGACTCCTACAATGAGCAGTTCTTC | CASTPRVDSYNEQFF | - | many | TRBJ2-1 | TRBV6-1
TGTGCCAGCCCCCGTGGCCAGGGGTTCACCGGGGAGCTGTTTTTT | CASPRGQGFTGELFF | - | many | TRBJ2-2 | TRBV7-2
TGTGCCAGAAGTAGGACTAGCGGGAGGGCCGCCAATGAGCAGTTCTTC | CARSRTSGRAANEQFF | TRBD2 | - | TRBJ2-1 | TRBV5-3
TGTGCCAGCAGTGCGCAGGGTAATCAGCCCCAGCATTTT | CASSAQGNQPQHF | - | few | TRBJ1-5 | TRBV6-1
TGTGCCAGCAGTTCCAACAGTGTGTACTATGGCTACACCTTC | CASSSNSVYYGYTF | - | few | TRBJ1-2 | TRBV12-3/TRBV12-4
TGTGCCAGCAGCCCGACTAGCGAATCCCCAGATACGCAGTATTTT | CASSPTSESPDTQYF | TRBD2 | - | TRBJ2-3 | TRBV25-1
TGCAGTGCTCGGGGGAGCGGGGGAAAGAGGAACTTCACAGATACGCAGTATTTT | CSARGSGGKRNFTDTQYF | TRBD2 | many | TRBJ2-3 | TRBV20-1
TGTGCCAGCAGTCTAGACACTATTAGGGTGCAGTACTTC | CASSLDTIRVQYF | - | - | TRBJ2-7 | TRBV12-3/TRBV12-4
TGTGCCAGCAGAACTAGCGGGGATCGCAATGAGCAGTTCTTC | CASRTSGDRNEQFF | TRBD2 | - | TRBJ2-1 | TRBV11-2
TGTGCCAGCAGTCGAACCGGGACAGGCGACCACCCTCTCTACGAGCAGTACTTC | CASSRTGTGDHPLYEQYF | TRBD1 | many | TRBJ2-7 | TRBV27